This entry lists 5 T cell receptor beta chains sequenced from one sample in a study of response to subunit inactivated influenza vaccine. TCRdb passed the RT-PCR reads through MiXCR, listing each CDR3 protein once. Among 650,000 to 700,000 distinct CDR3 sequences listed, 15% to 18% were seen once. Material: PBMCs from blood, obtained approximately 12 days after vaccination. These receptors were obtained from a man between 45 and 60 years old who received an inactivated influenza vaccine.

This clonotype was seen a few times. This chain connects TRBV28 to TRBJ1-5; 9 bases are shared with TRBD1. The CDR3 consists of 18 residues. Trimming removed 1 base from V and 1 base from J; junction bases left unmatched: 8. The germline CDR1 and CDR2 sequences are MDHEN and SYDVKM. The CDR3 DNA reads as TGTGCCAGCAGTTTATCGTGGGACAGGGTGCTAAGCAATCAGCCCCAGCATTTT. The encoded protein is CASSLSWDRVLSNQPQHF.

This clonotype has only a few counts. V gene TRBV10-3 combines with J gene TRBJ2-7; TRBD2 agrees at 8 bases. J was trimmed by 5 bases and V by 8 bases; bases with no gene match: 11. This CDR3 comprises 14 residues. The germline V gene has CDR1 ENHRY and CDR2 SYGVKD. The CDR3: CAIDPGLGMDEQYF. Written as DNA, the CDR3 is TGTGCCATCGATCCGGGACTAGGCATGGACGAGCAGTACTTC.

This clonotype was counted ten times or more. V gene TRBV28 combines with J gene TRBJ1-1; 7 nucleotides match TRBD1. Trimming removed 4 bases from V and 0 bases from J; junction bases left unmatched: 5. Per germline, CDR1 MDHEN and CDR2 SYDVKM. The CDR3 has 15 residues. CDR3: CASSSPTGLNTEAFF. The CDR3 DNA reads as TGTGCCAGCAGTTCTCCGACAGGGTTGAACACTGAAGCTTTCTTT.

The sample holds a few counts of this clonotype. The genes are TRBV10-3 and TRBJ1-5, with D unresolved. Germline CDR1 is ENHRY and CDR2 is SYGVKD. With 3 bases removed from V and 1 base from J, the gap between germline ends came to 7 bases. The CDR3 extends over 14 amino acids. The CDR3 loop is CAISEGQSNQPQHF. The CDR3, as DNA: TGTGCCATCAGTGAAGGGCAGAGCAATCAGCCCCAGCATTTT.

A few counts support this clonotype. The chain has TRBV19 and TRBJ1-4; D remains unclear. V lost 3 bases, J lost 0 bases, and 5 bases lay in between. This CDR3 spans 14 amino acids. Germline V gives CDR1 LNHDA, CDR2 SQIVND (reference sequence). DNA of the CDR3: TGTGCCAGTAGTATTTCTGCAACTAATGAAAAACTGTTTTTT. Translation: CASSISATNEKLFF.